The clone carrying this TCR beta chain has just a few counts. This entry belongs to a study of immune characterization of retroperitoneal liposarcoma. Germline V gives CDR1 MNHNS, CDR2 SASEGT. Trimming removed 5 bases from V and 5 bases from J, with 15 bases in between. The CDR3 has 14 amino acids. TCRdb reprocessed the PCR reads with MiXCR, giving one entry per CDR3 protein. Found here are some 11,000 distinct CDR3 sequences, 27% of them singletons; the top ten hold just under 8.5%. The sequenced material came from tumor tissue. The genes are TRBV6-1 and TRBJ1-1; D unclear. The receptor's source is a male donor with retroperitoneal liposarcoma. In nucleotides, the CDR3 is TGTGCCAGCAGTTGGGAGGATCCTCGGACTGAAGCTTTCTTT. It encodes CASSWEDPRTEAFF.